The source of this T cell receptor (beta chain) is a study of T cells in Graves' hyperthyroidism and ophthalmopathy. Study-level information: Blood was drawn when the patient was first diagnosed and still untreated.

Of note for this clonotype: Its antigen remains unknown.

The TCR beta CDR3 regions underwent amplification using RNA transcripts as the source. The HTBI primer set drove a first-round RT-PCR of the TCR CDR3. TCRdb reanalysed the multiplex PCR reads using MiXCR and keeps one entry per CDR3 protein. The sample records 370,000 or so distinct CDR3 sequences, around 16% being singletons. Ahead of any ophthalmopathy symptoms, the blood sample was obtained at the first diagnosis of hyperthyroidism. Study-wide points: Most thyroid clonotypes expanded above 0.001 were also detected in blood. Patients with ophthalmopathy were separated from those with stable hyperthyroidism by a 13 V-J model.

The TCR originated in a young woman with Graves' hyperthyroidism that later progressed to Graves' ophthalmopathy. Sequencing was carried out using blood.

The CDR3 is CASGLVRFSSGRGNEQFF. The DNA of the CDR3 is TGTGCTAGTGGTTTGGTACGATTTTCTAGCGGGAGGGGGAATGAGCAGTTCTTC. This rearrangement joins TRBV12-5 to TRBJ2-1; 12 bases match TRBD2. V gave up 0 bases and J gave up 7 bases; unmatched junction bases: 10. The CDR3 covers 18 residues. Germline CDR1 LGHNT, CDR2 FRNRAP. The entire variable domain, with the rest obtained from reference TRBV12-5 and TRBJ2-1, is as follows: DARVTQTPRHKVTEMGQEVTMRCQPILGHNTVFWYRQTMMQGLELLAYFRNRAPLDDSGMPKDRFSAEMPDATLATLKIQPSEPRDSAVYFCASGLVRFSSGRGNEQFFGPGTRLTVL.